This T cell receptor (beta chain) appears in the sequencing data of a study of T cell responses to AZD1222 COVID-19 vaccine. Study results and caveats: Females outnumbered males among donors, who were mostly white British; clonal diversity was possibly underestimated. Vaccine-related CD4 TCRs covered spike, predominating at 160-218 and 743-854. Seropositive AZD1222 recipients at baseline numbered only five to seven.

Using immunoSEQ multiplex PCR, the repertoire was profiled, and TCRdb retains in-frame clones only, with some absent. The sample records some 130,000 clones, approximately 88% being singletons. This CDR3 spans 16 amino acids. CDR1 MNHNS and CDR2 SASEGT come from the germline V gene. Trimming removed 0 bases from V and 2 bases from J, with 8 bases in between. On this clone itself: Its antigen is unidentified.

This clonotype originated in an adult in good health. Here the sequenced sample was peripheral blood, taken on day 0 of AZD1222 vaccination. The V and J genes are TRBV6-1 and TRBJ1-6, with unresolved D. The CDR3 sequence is CASSEARGTYNSPLHF. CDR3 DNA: TGTGCCAGCAGTGAAGCGCGGGGTACCTATAATTCACCCCTCCACTTT.